The 9 T cell receptor beta chains listed next were all sequenced from one sample in a study of T cell repertoires in cytomegalovirus infection. TCRdb independently ran MiXCR on the reads; one entry per CDR3 protein. The data contain roughly 500,000 distinct CDR3 sequences, about 11% of them seen just once; the ten biggest clones take up roughly 10%. The specimen was PBMCs. All receptors derive from a human donor in good health (CMV status not recorded). Some clones in this sample may be carry-over from other donors' samples.

This sequence joins TRBV19 and TRBJ1-1, with 7 bases lining up with TRBD1. CDR1 is LNHDA, CDR2 SQIVND, per germline (reference sequence). The CDR3 runs to 15 residues. The V and J ends lost 6 bases and 0 bases, in that order; junction bases with no gene match: 7. The CDR3 loop reads CASRMGQTMNTEAFF. CDR3 sequence (DNA): TGTGCCAGTAGGATGGGACAGACAATGAACACTGAAGCTTTCTTT.

The rearrangement uses TRBV2 and TRBJ2-6; TRBD1 matches 8 bases. The CDR3 runs 16 residues. Germline CDR1 and CDR2: SNHLY and FYNNEI. V shed 7 bases, J shed 1 base, and the junction held 6 bases outside the gene matches. CDR3 loop: CASKDRARSGANVLTF. CDR3 sequence (DNA): TGTGCCAGCAAGGACAGGGCGCGATCTGGGGCCAACGTCCTGACTTTC. Looking up the rest from reference TRBV2 and TRBJ2-6 gives the full variable domain: EPEVTQTPSHQVTQMGQEVILRCVPISNHLYFYWYRQILGQKVEFLVSFYNNEISEKSEIFDDQFSVERPDGSNFTLKIRSTKLEDSAMYFCASKDRARSGANVLTFGAGSRLTVL.

This clonotype was observed a few times. The rearrangement joins TRBV7-9 to TRBJ1-1, with a possible D match to TRBD1 (6 bases). V lost 5 bases and J lost 4, with 17 bases in between. Germline CDR1 is SEHNR and CDR2 is FQNEAQ (reference sequence). The CDR3 spans 15 residues. CDR3 residues: CASSPTGQSSTEAFF. CDR3 coding DNA: TGTGCCAGCAGCCCCACCGGACAGTCGTCCACTGAAGCTTTCTTT.

This clonotype was counted between two and nine times. This chain uses TRBV2 with TRBJ1-2; 7 positions agree with TRBD1. The CDR3 totals 14 residues. The germline V gene encodes CDR1 SNHLY and CDR2 FYNNEI. After removal of 4 bases from V and 1 base from J, the junction contained 3 bases not matched to a gene. The CDR3 DNA is TGTGCCAGCAGTGGGGACAGTCTTAACTATGGCTACACCTTC. Encoded protein: CASSGDSLNYGYTF.

The chain employs TRBV7-2 and TRBJ1-2; tentatively, D is TRBD1 (6 bases). This CDR3 has 15 residues. Trimming removed 7 bases from V and 2 bases from J, with 17 bases in between. Germline V gives CDR1 SGHTA, CDR2 FQGNSA. CDR3 bases: TGTGCCAGCACCCAAGGGGGAGGGATGAACTATGGCTACACCTTC. This gives the protein CASTQGGGMNYGYTF.

Only a few counts were recorded for this clonotype. The gene calls are TRBV29-1 and TRBJ2-5; 9 positions agree with TRBD2. Germline CDR1 is SQVTM and CDR2 is ANQGSEA. V shed 4 bases, J shed 0 bases, and the junction held 6 bases outside the gene matches. The CDR3 is made up of 15 amino acids. CDR3 sequence: CSVVDGLAYQETQYF. CDR3 DNA sequence: TGCAGCGTTGTGGACGGACTAGCGTACCAAGAGACCCAGTACTTC.

At least ten counts were recorded for this clonotype. The chain employs TRBV19 and TRBJ1-5; no clear D gene. Trimming removed 3 bases at V and 2 bases at J, with 11 bases between. CDR1 is LNHDA and CDR2 is SQIVND in the germline V gene (reference sequence). The CDR3 consists of 15 residues. CDR3 amino acids: CASSMLIGGNQPQHF. The CDR3 nucleotides read TGTGCCAGTAGTATGCTGATCGGAGGCAATCAGCCCCAGCATTTT.

This clonotype was detected only a few times. The DNA of the CDR3 is TGCAGCGTCCTGGTGGCGGGAGGGCACAATGAGCAGTTCTTC. It specifies CSVLVAGGHNEQFF. V usage is TRBV29-1 and J usage is TRBJ2-1; TRBD2 aligns across 9 bases. CDR3 size: 14 residues. V dropped 6 bases and J dropped 5; count of bases not matched to a gene: 8. CDR1 is SQVTM, CDR2 ANQGSEA, per germline.

This clonotype was seen at least ten times. V is TRBV19 and J is TRBJ1-1; 9 bases agree with TRBD1. This CDR3 is 14 amino acids long. Germline values: CDR1 LNHDA, CDR2 SQIVND (reference sequence). V lost 7 bases, J lost 6 bases, and 9 bases stayed unmatched. In DNA, the CDR3 is TGTGCCAGTACTCCGGGACAGGGATTGCCTGAAGCTTTCTTT. Protein product: CASTPGQGLPEAFF.